These 18 T cell receptor beta chains were sequenced from one sample in a study of human T cells and chemical hapten exposure. TCRdb independently ran MiXCR on the RACE reads; one entry per CDR3 protein. Of approximately 400,000 distinct CDR3 sequences listed, around 5.5% were seen once; the top ten hold approximately 2.4%. Sample time point: pre-sensitization, week 0. Treatment specified: therapeutic diphenylcyclopropenone sensitization with weekly scalp DPC. The material sequenced was whole blood, taken in connection with sensitization to the hapten diphenylcyclopropenone (DPC). The receptors come from a woman between 45 and 60 years old with alopecia areata. Some clones in this sample may be carry-over from other donors' samples.

This clonotype occurred many times. The gene calls are TRBV29-1 and TRBJ1-1; D remains unclear. This CDR3 comprises 14 residues. V was clipped by 0 bases and J by 1 base, with 9 bases between them. Germline V gene sequence: CDR1 SQVTM, CDR2 ANQGSEA. The CDR3 bases are TGCAGCGTTGAAGAATGGGCGGAGAACACTGAAGCTTTCTTT. Translating it yields CSVEEWAENTEAFF.

This clonotype came up many times. The J gene is TRBJ2-3, the V gene TRBV3-1; TRBD2 might be the D (6 bases). The V end was cut by 0 bases, the J end by 10 bases, with 11 bases between. The CDR3 sequence is 13 residues long. CDR1 and CDR2 from the germline V gene are LGHDT and YNNKEL (reference sequence). The CDR3 region has the DNA TGTGCCAGCAGCCAAGAAACCGGGAGCTCGCAGTATTTT. Encoded protein: CASSQETGSSQYF.

The chain employs TRBV10-2 and TRBJ1-6; D is ambiguous. The CDR3 consists of 16 residues. Trimming pared 3 bases from V and 4 bases from J, leaving 13 bases between. Germline V CDR1 and CDR2: WSHSY, SAAADI. CDR3 bases: TGCGCCAGCAGTGAATCCATGGTGGGGTATAATTCACCCCTCCACTTT. Encoded protein: CASSESMVGYNSPLHF.

This clonotype was observed a handful of times. V usage is TRBV7-2 and J usage is TRBJ1-1, with D hard to call. The germline gives CDR1 SGHTA, CDR2 FQGNSA. This CDR3 comprises 13 residues. The V end was cut by 4 bases, the J end by 3 bases, with 9 bases between. The CDR3 protein is CASSSGRDTEAFF. In nucleotides, the CDR3 is TGTGCCAGCAGCTCCGGTCGGGACACTGAAGCTTTCTTT.

The CDR3 sequence: CASSPVEGEQFF. CDR3 coding DNA: TGTGCCAGCAGCCCGGTCGAGGGTGAGCAGTTCTTC. The rearrangement joins TRBV7-9 to TRBJ2-1; possible D gene TRBD2, 5 bases. Germline V gives CDR1 SEHNR, CDR2 FQNEAQ (reference sequence). The CDR3 is 12 residues long. The V end was cut by 5 bases, the J end by 9 bases, with 11 bases between.

The chain joins TRBV14 to TRBJ1-2; D ambiguous. CDR3 length: 13 residues. V was trimmed by 1 base and J by 5 bases, leaving 8 bases between them. Germline CDR1 reads SGHDN; CDR2 reads FVKESK. The CDR3 sequence is CASSQGSRYGYTF. The CDR3 coding sequence is TGTGCCAGCAGCCAAGGGTCGCGGTATGGCTACACCTTC.

Many counts were recorded for this clonotype. The chain has TRBV12-3 or TRBV12-4 and TRBJ1-1; D uncertain. V gave up 6 bases and J gave up 5 bases, with 16 bases separating them. The CDR3 is made up of 14 amino acids. DNA of the CDR3: TGTGCCAGCAGGATACTTGGCGGGGAGACTGAAGCTTTCTTT. It encodes CASRILGGETEAFF.

There are many counts of this clonotype. J is TRBJ2-7 and V is TRBV30; D not resolved. This CDR3 is built from 9 residues. Germline CDR1 and CDR2: GTSNPN and SVGIG (reference sequence). The germline V and J ends were trimmed by 3 bases and 5 bases, with 2 bases remaining between them. The CDR3 loop reads CAWRDEQYF. The DNA of the CDR3 is TGTGCCTGGAGGGACGAGCAGTACTTC.

Ten or more counts support this clonotype. V gene TRBV5-1 combines with J gene TRBJ1-1; 7 bases are shared with TRBD1. The CDR3 length is 14 residues. V lost 0 bases and J lost 4; bases outside the gene matches: 3. Germline CDR1 and CDR2: SGHRS and YFSETQ. CDR3 amino acids: CASSLEAGGTEAFF. The CDR3 region has the DNA TGCGCCAGCAGCTTGGAGGCAGGGGGCACTGAAGCTTTCTTT.

This clonotype occurred a few times. The J gene is TRBJ1-1, the V gene TRBV10-2, with a weak D call TRBD1 (5 bases). The ends were cut back, 8 bases at V and 8 bases at J, with 18 bases in the middle. The CDR3 has 13 amino acids. Germline CDR1 WSHSY, CDR2 SAAADI. The CDR3 coding sequence is TGCGCCAGCTGCACAGGTGGGGGACGGGAAGCTTTCTTT. This sequence encodes CASCTGGGREAFF.

The table lists this clonotype with a few counts. The chain combines TRBV20-1 with TRBJ1-1; D unclear. V was shortened by 7 bases and J by 7 bases, with 22 bases between the two germline ends. Germline-derived CDR1 and CDR2 are DFQATT and SNEGSKA (reference sequence). This CDR3 spans 14 amino acids. The CDR3 reads CSVSGQTLSGEAFF. The CDR3, as DNA: TGCAGTGTGAGTGGGCAGACGCTGTCGGGTGAAGCTTTCTTT.

This clonotype was found many times. The chain employs TRBV27 and TRBJ2-3, with unresolved D. The CDR3 contains 12 residues. Germline loops: CDR1 MNHEY, CDR2 SMNVEV (reference sequence). Trimming cost V 5 bases and J 7 bases, with 10 bases left between them. In nucleotides, the CDR3 is TGTGCCAGCAGTCTTCTTGGCCATACGCAGTATTTT. Encoded protein: CASSLLGHTQYF.

The V gene is TRBV28, the J gene TRBJ1-1; D is ambiguous. The CDR3 has 10 residues. Per the germline V gene, CDR1 is MDHEN and CDR2 is SYDVKM. V was shortened by 8 bases and J by 12 bases, with 13 bases between the two germline ends. The CDR3, as DNA: TGTGCCAGCGGACCCGACACCCCTTTCTTT. It is translated as CASGPDTPFF. The full variable domain, with the rest looked up from reference TRBV28 and TRBJ1-1, is DVKVTQSSRYLVKRTGEKVFLECVQDMDHENMFWYRQDPGLGLRLIYFSYDVKMKEKGDIPEGYSVSREKKERFSLILESASTNQTSMYLCASGPDTPFFGQGTRLTVV.

This clonotype was counted ten times or more. The chain uses TRBV12-3 or TRBV12-4 and TRBJ2-7; possible D gene TRBD1, 6 bases. The CDR3 extends over 12 amino acids. With 10 bases removed from V and 2 bases from J, the gap between germline ends came to 12 bases. This CDR3 reads CATRGQTYEQYF. Here the CDR3 DNA reads TGTGCCACCCGAGGACAGACCTACGAGCAGTACTTC.

This rearrangement joins TRBV5-4 to TRBJ1-6; tentative D call: TRBD1 (6 bases). The V end was cut by 3 bases, the J end by 9 bases, with 16 bases between. CDR3 length: 15 amino acids. Per germline, CDR1 SGHNT and CDR2 YYREEE (reference sequence). The CDR3 region is CASSWTGTLSSPLHF. CDR3 nucleotides: TGTGCCAGCAGCTGGACCGGGACACTATCTTCACCCCTCCACTTT.

At least ten counts were recorded for this clonotype. The chain is built from TRBV7-6 and TRBJ1-1; D unclear. CDR1 is SGHVS and CDR2 is FNYEAQ in the germline V gene. V was cut by 4 bases and J by 5 bases, with 11 bases left in between. CDR3 length: 13 amino acids. Written as DNA, the CDR3 is TGTGCCAGCAGCTACGGACCCGGGACTGAAGCTTTCTTT. It translates to CASSYGPGTEAFF.

The chain uses TRBV27 and TRBJ1-1; 8 positions match TRBD1. CDR1 and CDR2 (germline): MNHEY, SMNVEV (reference sequence). V shed 3 bases and J 2 bases; nucleotides not matched to a gene: 8. The CDR3 is 16 residues long. The CDR3 protein is CASSFGLQGVNTEAFF. CDR3 sequence (DNA): TGTGCCAGCAGTTTTGGACTACAGGGGGTAAACACTGAAGCTTTCTTT.

This clonotype was found many times. The chain has TRBV6-6 and TRBJ2-4; possible D gene TRBD2, 5 bases. Germline V gene data show CDR1 as MNHNY and CDR2 as SVGAGI (reference sequence). Trimming removed 2 bases at V and 3 bases at J, with 11 bases between. The CDR3 has 15 amino acids. The CDR3 DNA follows: TGTGCCAGCAGTTACGGTTCCGGGGACAAAAACATTCAGTACTTC. This encodes CASSYGSGDKNIQYF.